Listed below are T cell receptor beta chains from one sample, sequenced in a study of blood T cells in healthy people across ages. One entry per CDR3 protein results from TCRdb running MiXCR on the 5' RACE reads. The sample holds under 2,000,000 distinct CDR3 sequences, roughly 52% seen once. The sample taken for sequencing was blood. The receptors were gathered from a woman aged 35 to 49 in good health. Each CDR3 is given without its conserved first and last residue.

>TRBV7-9
ASSSGATTNEKLF
>TRBV7-2
ASSLVQTGAETQY
>TRBV9
ASSVEVGGPF
>TRBV24-1
ATSDKSTLGDYGYT
>TRBV20-1
SARDGQGISGYT
>TRBV27
ASSSAPNNGNQPQH
>TRBV7-2
ASSLGDRGIWSGANVLT
>TRBV13
ASSDTTSGGAKTQY
>TRBV5-1
ASYRDRGETQY
>TRBV7-2
ASSFLGGQYEQY
>TRBV6-2/TRBV6-3
ASRGGGQGRSETQY